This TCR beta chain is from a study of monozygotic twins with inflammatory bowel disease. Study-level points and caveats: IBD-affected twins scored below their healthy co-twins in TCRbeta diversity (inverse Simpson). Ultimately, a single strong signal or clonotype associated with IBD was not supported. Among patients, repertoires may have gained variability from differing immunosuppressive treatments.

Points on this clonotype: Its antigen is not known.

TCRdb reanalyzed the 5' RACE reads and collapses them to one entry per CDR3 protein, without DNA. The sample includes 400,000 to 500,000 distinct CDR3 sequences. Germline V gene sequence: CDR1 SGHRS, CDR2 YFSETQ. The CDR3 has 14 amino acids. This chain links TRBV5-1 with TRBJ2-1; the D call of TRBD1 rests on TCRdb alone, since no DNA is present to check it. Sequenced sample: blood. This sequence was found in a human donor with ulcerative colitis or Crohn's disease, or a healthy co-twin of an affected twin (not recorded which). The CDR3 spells CASSPLGSGNEQFF.